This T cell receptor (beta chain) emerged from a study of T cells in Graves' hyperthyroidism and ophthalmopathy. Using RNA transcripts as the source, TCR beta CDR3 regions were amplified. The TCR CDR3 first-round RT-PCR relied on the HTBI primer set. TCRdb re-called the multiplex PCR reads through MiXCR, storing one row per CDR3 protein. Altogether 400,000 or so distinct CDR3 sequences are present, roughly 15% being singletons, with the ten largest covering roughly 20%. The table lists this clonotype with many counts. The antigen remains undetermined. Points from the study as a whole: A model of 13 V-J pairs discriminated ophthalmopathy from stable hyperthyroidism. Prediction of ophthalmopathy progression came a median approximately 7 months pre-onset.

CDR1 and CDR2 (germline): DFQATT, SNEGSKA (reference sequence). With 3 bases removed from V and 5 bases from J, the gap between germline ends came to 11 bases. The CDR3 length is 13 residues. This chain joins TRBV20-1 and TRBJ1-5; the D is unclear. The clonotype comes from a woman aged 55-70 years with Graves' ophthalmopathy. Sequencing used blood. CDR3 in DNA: TGCAGTGCTAGCGACCAAACCCATCAGCCCCAGCATTTT. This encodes CSASDQTHQPQHF.